This TCR beta chain was identified in a study of cytomegalovirus exposure and HLA in healthy donors. The CDR3 has 16 residues. Germline V gene data show CDR1 as MNHEY and CDR2 as SVGAGI. Losses at the gene ends were 0 bases for V and 6 bases for J; bases not matched to a gene: 10. Primers for the PCR totalled 60 Vbeta and 13 Jbeta. Assay: immunoSEQ multiplex PCR; the TCRdb copy retains only in-frame clones and omits some. The top ten hold roughly 1.6% of the sample, which has about 160,000 clones, roughly 80% seen once. The V call is TRBV6-5, the J call TRBJ2-7; 8 nucleotides align to TRBD2. The sequence was collected from a girl aged 10 to 17 in good health and CMV-seropositive. Material: PBMCs. The CDR3 bases are TGTGCCAGCAGTTACTCGAGGGCGGGGGGCACCCTCGAGCAGTACTTC. Translating it yields CASSYSRAGGTLEQYF.